The clone carrying this TCR beta chain has ten or more counts. The sample comes from a study of tumor-infiltrating lymphocytes in primary liver carcinoma. TCR beta cDNA was made from roughly 500 ng total RNA with a constant-region primer. Investigators got TCR beta libraries out of three nested multiplex PCR rounds, done with slightly modified ARM-PCR. TRBV1-TRBV30 forward primers paired with a C-beta reverse primer were used in the first two PCR rounds, which ran roughly 9 cycles each. TCRdb re-called the multiplex PCR reads with MiXCR, one entry per CDR3 protein. This table holds tens of thousands of distinct CDR3 sequences, about three quarters found once. Scientists recovered RNA and DNA together from roughly 20-30 mg of unsorted bulk tissue. Germline V gene sequence: CDR1 MNHEY, CDR2 SVGEGT. J gave up 1 base and V 4 bases, and 15 bases lay outside the gene matches. CDR3 length: 19 amino acids.

The chain has TRBV6-2 or TRBV6-3 and TRBJ2-5; TRBD2 agrees at 10 bases. The clonotype was recovered from a man in his forties with primary liver carcinoma and hepatitis B virus infection. Material for sequencing was liver tumor tissue from sampling region 4. Indicated subset: tumor region T4, right-lateral pole. As DNA, the CDR3 is TGTGCCAGCAGTTCGACTCGGACTAGCGGCAGGGGCGTCCAAGAGACCCAGTACTTC. Translated: CASSSTRTSGRGVQETQYF.